This T cell receptor (beta chain) was observed in a study of regulatory T cells in long-lasting Graves disease. Time point specified: persistent/refractory GD, antithyroid drugs over 5 years with positive TRAb. RNA extracted from PBMCs served as the sequencing template. With respect to this clonotype: Its target is unknown.

Germline V gene data show CDR1 as MGHDK and CDR2 as SYGVNS. This CDR3 spans 15 amino acids. Trimming shortened V by 4 bases and J by 5 bases, and 15 bases separated the two germline ends. Arm-PCR of CDR3 regions with iRepertoire HTBI primers generated TCR beta libraries. From the multiplex PCR reads, TCRdb called clonotypes with MiXCR, one entry per CDR3 protein. The table has around 430,000 distinct CDR3 sequences, under 25% seen once. Points from the study as a whole: Only peripheral blood was studied, not thyroid tissue. It was in persistent disease that TRBV28, TRBJ1-2 and TRBJ2-5 were favored.

The sequenced sample was peripheral blood mononuclear cells (PBMCs), obtained when the disease was refractory, from a patient treated with antithyroid drugs. The chain has TRBV25-1 and TRBJ1-3, with D perhaps matching TRBD1 (6 bases). The TCR comes from a female donor with Graves disease. CDR3 sequence reads: CASSAKRGRRNTIYF. DNA for the CDR3: TGTGCCAGCAGTGCGAAGAGGGGGAGGAGAAACACCATATATTTT.